Listed below are T cell receptor beta chains from one sample, sequenced in a study of CD8 T cells in ankylosing spondylitis. A single record per CDR3 protein comes from TCRdb applying MiXCR to the 5' RACE reads. The sample contains approximately 300,000 distinct CDR3 sequences, less than 25% of which appear only once. Sequenced sample: blood, either unsorted or a sorted T cell fraction (not recorded which). Receptors were obtained from a female donor with ankylosing spondylitis or in good health (not recorded which). Both conserved end residues are part of each CDR3. The D gene is left open where the match is weak. The size entry is marked missing in some rows and otherwise reads once, few, many or a size class.

>TRBV20-1|NA|TRBJ1-1|NA
CSARTDASGASF
TGCAGTGCTAGAACCGACGCGAGTGGGGCCTCCTTT
>TRBV7-2|NA|TRBJ1-6|NA
CASSFRGPSSPLHF
TGTGCCAGCAGCTTTCGAGGGCCAAGTTCACCCCTCCACTTT
>TRBV20-1|NA|TRBJ1-3|NA
CSARDGQSSGNTIYF
TGCAGTGCTAGAGATGGACAGAGCTCTGGAAACACCATATATTTT
>TRBV20-1|NA|TRBJ2-3|NA
CCARAFRPIVAQDTQYF
TGCTGTGCTAGAGCCTTTAGGCCCATAGTAGCTCAAGATACGCAGTATTTT
>TRBV5-1|NA|TRBJ1-5|NA
CASSPAQGYQPQHF
TGCGCCAGCAGCCCGGCCCAGGGATATCAGCCCCAGCATTTT
>TRBV18|NA|TRBJ2-3|once
CASSQEVGTDTQYF
TGTGCCAGCTCGCAGGAGGTGGGCACAGATACGCAGTATTTT
>TRBV28|NA|TRBJ2-2|NA
CASSPPGTGELFF
TGTGCCAGCAGCCCTCCCGGGACCGGGGAGCTGTTTTTT
>TRBV7-2|NA|TRBJ2-1|few
CASSPPGREQFF
TGTGCCAGCAGCCCCCCGGGCAGAGAGCAGTTCTTC
>TRBV9|NA|TRBJ2-3|few
CASSVGFTDTQYF
TGTGCCAGCAGCGTAGGGTTCACAGATACGCAGTATTTT
>TRBV6-2/TRBV6-3|TRBD1|TRBJ2-2|NA
CASSYSSWRDRETRDTGELFF
TGTGCCAGCAGTTACTCGTCATGGCGCGACAGGGAAACTCGGGACACCGGGGAGCTGTTTTTT
>TRBV19|TRBD2|TRBJ2-3|NA
CASSTPRLAGNYTDTQYF
TGTGCCAGTAGTACACCCCGACTAGCGGGAAACTACACAGATACGCAGTATTTT
>TRBV20-1|NA|TRBJ2-1|many
CSARDPDHNEQFF
TGCAGTGCTAGAGACCCCGACCACAATGAGCAGTTCTTC
>TRBV7-3|NA|TRBJ2-1|few
CASSPNPLAEQFF
TGTGCCAGCAGCCCAAACCCCTTAGCGGAGCAGTTCTTC
>TRBV24-1|NA|TRBJ2-5|NA
CATSERRGGETQYF
TGTGCCACCAGTGAACGCAGGGGGGGAGAGACCCAGTACTTC
>TRBV29-1|NA|TRBJ2-7|many
CSVTGTASYEQYF
TGCAGCGTCACCGGGACGGCGAGCTACGAGCAGTACTTC
>TRBV5-1|TRBD2|TRBJ2-5|NA
CASRGAGSGETQYF
TGCGCCAGCAGGGGAGCGGGAAGTGGAGAGACCCAGTACTTC
>TRBV20-1|NA|TRBJ2-3|NA
CSARVYGDTQYF
TGCAGTGCTAGGGTGTACGGAGATACGCAGTATTTT
>TRBV4-3|NA|TRBJ2-2|few
CASRIAVFANTGELFF
TGCGCCAGCAGAATAGCGGTGTTCGCGAACACCGGGGAGCTGTTTTTT
>TRBV29-1|NA|TRBJ2-1|NA
CSVEEAGLGNEQFF
TGCAGCGTTGAAGAGGCGGGTCTGGGCAATGAGCAGTTCTTC
>TRBV3-1|NA|TRBJ2-7|NA
CASSQGNLGAYEQYF
TGTGCCAGCAGCCAAGGTAACCTGGGGGCCTACGAGCAGTACTTC
>TRBV5-6|NA|TRBJ1-1|NA
CASSSTPPDRNTEAFF
TGTGCCAGCAGCTCAACCCCCCCCGACAGGAACACTGAAGCTTTCTTT
>TRBV12-3/TRBV12-4|TRBD2|TRBJ2-7|few
CASSFKAGGFGEQYF
TGTGCCAGCAGTTTTAAAGCGGGAGGGTTCGGGGAGCAGTACTTC
>TRBV6-1|NA|TRBJ1-6|few
CASRPEGHSSPLHF
TGTGCCAGTAGACCAGAGGGACACTCTTCACCCCTCCACTTT
>TRBV7-2|TRBD2|TRBJ2-1|many
CASSLVGLALNEQFF
TGTGCCAGCAGCTTAGTGGGACTAGCACTCAATGAGCAGTTCTTC
>TRBV6-2/TRBV6-3|NA|TRBJ1-2|NA
CASTLMAGSGYTF
TGTGCCAGCACCCTAATGGCGGGGAGCGGCTACACCTTC
>TRBV18|NA|TRBJ2-7|NA
CASSPRQTIYEQYF
TGTGCCAGCTCACCAAGACAGACTATTTACGAGCAGTACTTC
>TRBV7-6|TRBD1|TRBJ2-2|many
CASSLDTGGSDTGELFF
TGTGCCAGCAGCTTAGATACAGGGGGCTCGGACACCGGGGAGCTGTTTTTT
>TRBV6-2/TRBV6-3|NA|TRBJ2-1|few
CASSFPRRAVLYNEQFF
TGTGCCAGCAGTTTTCCTCGGAGGGCCGTCTTGTACAATGAGCAGTTCTTC
>TRBV20-1|NA|TRBJ2-3|few
CSARDIAVDTQYF
TGCAGTGCTAGAGACATCGCGGTAGATACGCAGTATTTT
>TRBV7-2|TRBD2|TRBJ2-1|NA
CASSLAPTGLAGANEQFF
TGTGCCAGCAGCTTAGCCCCGACCGGCCTAGCGGGGGCTAATGAGCAGTTCTTC
>TRBV29-1|NA|TRBJ2-1|many
CSVERTFDEQFF
TGCAGCGTTGAAAGGACTTTCGATGAGCAGTTCTTC
>TRBV20-1|NA|TRBJ1-2|NA
CSARSYRNYGYTF
TGCAGTGCTAGATCCTACCGAAACTATGGCTACACCTTC
>TRBV6-2/TRBV6-3|TRBD2|TRBJ2-3|NA
CASSSLAGFTDTQYF
TGTGCCAGCAGTTCTTTAGCGGGATTCACAGATACGCAGTATTTT
>TRBV6-2/TRBV6-3|NA|TRBJ1-2|NA
CASSYRRGYTF
TGTGCCAGCAGTTATAGGCGCGGCTACACCTTC
>TRBV3-1|NA|TRBJ1-3|NA
CASSPTISGNTIYF
TGTGCCAGCAGCCCGACTATCTCTGGAAACACCATATATTTT
>TRBV5-5|TRBD2|TRBJ2-3|few
CASSSKTGTSKDSQYF
TGTGCCAGCAGCTCGAAGACCGGGACTAGTAAGGATTCGCAGTATTTT
>TRBV7-2|TRBD2|TRBJ2-3|few
CASSRPAGLAGGPADTQYF
TGTGCCAGCAGCCGCCCGGCGGGACTAGCGGGAGGGCCTGCAGATACGCAGTATTTT
>TRBV20-1|TRBD2|TRBJ2-3|NA
CSAITRAGADFSGDTQYF
TGCAGTGCCATCACCAGGGCGGGAGCGGATTTCTCGGGAGATACGCAGTATTTT
>TRBV7-7|NA|TRBJ2-5|NA
CASSLQGGTQYF
TGTGCCAGCAGCTTACAGGGAGGGACCCAGTACTTC
>TRBV9|TRBD2|TRBJ2-7|NA
CASSVSGRSEQYF
TGTGCCAGCAGCGTTAGCGGGAGAAGTGAGCAGTACTTC
>TRBV20-1|NA|TRBJ2-1|NA
CSALRLVPKFNEQFF
TGCAGTGCTTTGAGACTAGTACCAAAGTTTAATGAGCAGTTCTTC
>TRBV6-2/TRBV6-3|TRBD2|TRBJ2-1|NA
CASSSIRGLADNEQFF
TGTGCCAGCAGCTCCATCAGGGGACTAGCGGACAATGAGCAGTTCTTC
>TRBV4-3|NA|TRBJ1-3|few
CASSPTSQSSGNTIYF
TGCGCCAGCAGCCCCACAAGCCAGTCCTCTGGAAACACCATATATTTT